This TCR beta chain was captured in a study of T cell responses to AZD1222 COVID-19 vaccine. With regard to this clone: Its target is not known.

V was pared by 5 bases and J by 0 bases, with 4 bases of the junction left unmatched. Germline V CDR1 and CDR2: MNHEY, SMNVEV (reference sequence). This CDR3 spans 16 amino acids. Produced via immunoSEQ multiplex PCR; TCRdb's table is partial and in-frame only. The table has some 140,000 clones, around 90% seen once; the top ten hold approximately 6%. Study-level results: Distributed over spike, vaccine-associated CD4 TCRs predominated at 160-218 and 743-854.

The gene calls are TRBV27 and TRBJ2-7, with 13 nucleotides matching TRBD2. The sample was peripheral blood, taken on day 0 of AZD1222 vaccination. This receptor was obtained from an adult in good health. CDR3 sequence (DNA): TGTGCCAGCAGTCACGGGACTAGCGGGACCTCCTACGAGCAGTACTTC. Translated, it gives CASSHGTSGTSYEQYF.